One sample yielded the 5 T cell receptor beta chains listed below, sequenced in a study of cytomegalovirus exposure and HLA in healthy donors. Generated by immunoSEQ multiplex PCR, the TCRdb table keeps only in-frame clones and is missing some. The data show fewer than 120,000 clones, approximately 89% seen once. The material sequenced was PBMCs. The receptors shown here come from a young woman in good health and CMV-seronegative.

The chain is built from TRBV27 and TRBJ2-7; 7 bases line up with TRBD2. CDR1 is MNHEY, CDR2 SMNVEV, per germline (reference sequence). Trimming at V came to 3 bases and at J to 2 bases, leaving 10 bases not matched to a gene. CDR3 length: 16 residues. The DNA for the CDR3 is TGTGCCAGCAGTTTCTCCATAGGGACTACCGCCTACGAGCAGTACTTC. Translation: CASSFSIGTTAYEQYF.

V gene TRBV5-1 combines with J gene TRBJ1-1; D is perhaps TRBD1 (6 bases). Germline loops: CDR1 SGHRS, CDR2 YFSETQ. Trimming left V 4 bases short and J 4 bases short, with 11 bases between. The CDR3 is 13 residues long. The CDR3, as DNA: TGCGCCAGCAGCCCGGACAGTATCACTGAAGCTTTCTTT. Translation gives CASSPDSITEAFF.

The rearrangement uses TRBV11-2 and TRBJ2-5; 10 nucleotides align to TRBD1. This CDR3 comprises 15 residues. V trimming: 4 bases; J trimming: 5 bases; junction bases outside the gene matches: 7. Germline assignment: CDR1 SGHAT and CDR2 FQNNGV. The CDR3 sequence: CASSSPTGGGETQYF. DNA of the CDR3: TGTGCCAGCAGCTCCCCGACAGGGGGCGGGGAGACCCAGTACTTC.

V and J are TRBV28 and TRBJ1-2; D is uncertain. Germline CDR1 is MDHEN and CDR2 is SYDVKM. This CDR3 contains 14 residues. The V and J ends lost 3 bases and 3 bases respectively, with 11 bases between them. The CDR3 sequence: CASSLRVTYYGYTF. The CDR3 nucleotides are TGTGCCAGCAGTTTGCGTGTGACTTACTATGGCTACACCTTC.

This sequence joins TRBV5-1 and TRBJ1-1, with D perhaps TRBD1 (5 bases). This CDR3 is built from 15 residues. The ends were cut back, 8 bases at V and 3 bases at J, with 20 bases in the middle. CDR1 and CDR2 (germline): SGHRS, YFSETQ. The CDR3 nucleotides read TGCGCCAGTAGTTTGATGCAGGGAGGTCACACTGAAGCTTTCTTT. Its protein product is CASSLMQGGHTEAFF.